Sequencing of this T cell receptor beta chain was carried out in a study of blood T cell repertoires in COVID-19. The CDR3 extends over 14 amino acids. Germline CDR1 is SGHAT and CDR2 is FQNNGV. V lost 0 bases and J 10 bases, leaving 10 bases between the germline ends. In the source study's methods: Amplifying reference gene primers gave estimates of nucleated cell counts. Some clones are missing from TCRdb's copy, which holds only in-frame ones; the method was immunoSEQ multiplex PCR. V and J calls and clone size are those listed in that table; D and trimming were worked out from the DNA. The sample includes some 95,000 clones, over 60% of them seen just once.

This receptor was taken from a man between 45 and 60 years old who had recovered from COVID-19. The sample consisted of peripheral blood. The chain recombines TRBV11-2 with TRBJ1-6; D gene ambiguous. Here the CDR3 reads CASSLDWSGSPLHF. Here the CDR3 DNA reads TGTGCCAGCAGCTTAGATTGGTCGGGGTCACCCCTCCACTTT.